This entry lists 21 T cell receptor beta chains sequenced from one sample in a study of PD-1 blockade in classical Hodgkin lymphoma. Sequencing was performed with immunoSEQ multiplex PCR; in TCRdb, only in-frame clones are kept and a portion is missing. The table shows about 16,000 clones, with about 71% occurring only once. Specified time point: cycle 4 day 1 (C4D1), after about 6 weeks of nivolumab. All patients relapsed after autologous stem cell transplantation, and brentuximab vedotin exposure varied. The material was peripheral blood mononuclear cells (PBMCs), obtained before the fourth cycle of nivolumab. Every receptor here comes from a human donor with classical Hodgkin lymphoma.

The chain links TRBV7-8 to TRBJ1-4, with a possible D match to TRBD1 (5 bases). Germline V gene data show CDR1 as SGHVS and CDR2 as FQNEAQ. Trimming pared 1 base from V and 1 base from J, leaving 7 bases between. The CDR3 runs to 15 residues. CDR3 residues: CASSLGQGTNEKLFF. For the CDR3, the DNA is TGTGCCAGCAGCTTAGGGCAGGGAACTAATGAAAAACTGTTTTTT.

This clone was seen a few times. V usage is TRBV28 and J usage is TRBJ2-7; maybe TRBD1 (5 bases). CDR3 length equals 15 residues. V lost 0 bases and J 3 bases, leaving 12 bases between the germline ends. Germline V gene lookup returns CDR1 MDHEN and CDR2 SYDVKM. CDR3 sequence (DNA): TGTGCCAGCAGTTTATGGGGGCGGAATCACTACGAGCAGTACTTC. Protein product: CASSLWGRNHYEQYF.

V and J are TRBV7-2 and TRBJ2-5, with 9 bases fitting TRBD1. The CDR3 is 15 amino acids. Germline loops: CDR1 SGHTA, CDR2 FQGNSA. Trimming took 6 bases from V and 4 from J; bases not matched to a gene: 9. The CDR3, as DNA: TGTGCCAGCAGTTGGAACAGGGGGCGGGGAGAGACCCAGTACTTC. Amino acids: CASSWNRGRGETQYF.

The chain combines TRBV27 with TRBJ2-7; D perhaps matches TRBD2 (5 bases). Germline lookup yields CDR1 MNHEY and CDR2 SMNVEV (reference sequence). There are 14 residues in the CDR3. Trimming cost V 7 bases and J 2 bases, with 15 bases left between them. The CDR3 is CASIEADGAYEQYF. CDR3 nucleotides: TGTGCCAGCATCGAAGCGGACGGGGCCTACGAGCAGTACTTC.

This sequence joins TRBV19 and TRBJ1-2; 7 bases line up with TRBD1. The V gene end was trimmed by 1 base and the J gene end by 2 bases; junction bases not matched to a gene: 7. The germline gives CDR1 LNHDA, CDR2 SQIVND (reference sequence). The length of the CDR3 is 16 residues. The CDR3 nucleotides read TGTGCCAGTAGTATAGGGATAGACAGGGTCAACTATGGCTACACCTTC. This gives the protein CASSIGIDRVNYGYTF.

This chain joins TRBV10-3 and TRBJ2-1; 7 bases are a match to TRBD2. Per the germline V gene, CDR1 is ENHRY and CDR2 is SYGVKD. This CDR3 has 16 residues. The junction had 10 bases not matched to a gene; V was cut back by 7 bases and J by 1 base. CDR3 sequence reads: CAITPPSGLSYNEQFF. Here the CDR3 DNA reads TGTGCCATCACCCCCCCTAGCGGACTATCCTACAATGAGCAGTTCTTC.

The chain couples TRBV5-4 to TRBJ2-1, with TRBD2 matching over 7 bases. Germline assignment: CDR1 SGHNT and CDR2 YYREEE (reference sequence). CDR3 length: 20 amino acids. J lost 2 bases, V lost 0 bases, and 17 bases had no gene match. The CDR3 region has the DNA TGTGCCAGCAGCTTGGCCGATGGGCGGGAGATTTTCTTCACCTACAATGAGCAGTTCTTC. The encoded protein is CASSLADGREIFFTYNEQFF.

This chain joins TRBV5-1 and TRBJ2-3, with 10 bases aligning to TRBD2. The CDR3 loop spans 16 amino acids. Germline values: CDR1 SGHRS, CDR2 YFSETQ. V gave up 1 base and J gave up 5 bases; unmatched junction bases: 7. In DNA, the CDR3 is TGCGCCAGCAGCTTGAGGTCTAGCGGGAGTATAGATACGCAGTATTTT. Translated: CASSLRSSGSIDTQYF.

This chain connects TRBV5-1 to TRBJ2-3; 8 bases map to TRBD2. This CDR3 has 15 residues. The germline V gene encodes CDR1 SGHRS and CDR2 YFSETQ. J was trimmed by 0 bases and V by 4 bases; bases with no gene match: 4. The CDR3 reads CASSRSGASTDTQYF. The CDR3 DNA sequence: TGCGCCAGCAGCCGTAGCGGGGCTAGCACAGATACGCAGTATTTT. The full variable domain, completed using reference TRBV5-1 and TRBJ2-3, is KAGVTQTPRYLIKTRGQQVTLSCSPISGHRSVSWYQQTPGQGLQFLFEYFSETQRNKGNFPGRFSGRQFSNSRSEMNVSTLELGDSALYLCASSRSGASTDTQYFGPGTRLTVL.

V usage is TRBV7-9 and J usage is TRBJ2-1, with D tentatively TRBD1 or TRBD2 (5 bases each). The germline V and J ends were trimmed by 5 bases and 12 bases, with 23 bases remaining between them. The CDR3 consists of 15 residues. Germline CDR1 is SEHNR and CDR2 is FQNEAQ (reference sequence). The CDR3 region is CASSLGRPPLVGQFF. The CDR3 nucleotides are TGTGCCAGCAGCCTGGGACGCCCACCTCTCGTGGGGCAGTTCTTC.

This clone was seen a single time. The chain is built from TRBV15 and TRBJ2-3, with D possibly TRBD2 on 6 matching bases. Trimming pared 2 bases from V and 5 bases from J, leaving 20 bases between. The length of the CDR3 is 17 residues. Germline V gives CDR1 LNHNV, CDR2 YYDKDF (reference sequence). The CDR3 loop is CATSRFRLDRLEDTQYF. The CDR3 coding sequence is TGTGCCACCAGCAGATTTCGACTAGACCGTTTGGAAGATACGCAGTATTTT.

The genes are TRBV28 and TRBJ2-6, with 8 bases that match TRBD1. This CDR3 contains 22 residues. J gave up 0 bases and V 10 bases, and 26 bases lay outside the gene matches. From germline, CDR1 is MDHEN and CDR2 SYDVKM. In DNA form, the CDR3 reads TGTGCCACCCAGTTTTGGGCGGTACCGTCGGACAGGGTCCTCTCTGGGGCCAACGTCCTGACTTTC. It is translated as CATQFWAVPSDRVLSGANVLTF.

The V call is TRBV5-6, the J call TRBJ1-6; D is possibly TRBD1 (5 bases). The CDR3 has 14 amino acids. The V end lost 0 bases, the J end lost 6 bases, and 7 bases lay between the germline ends. From germline, CDR1 is SGHDT and CDR2 YYEEEE. CDR3 coding DNA: TGTGCCAGCAGCTTGGGACAGCCTAATTCACCCCTCCACTTT. The encoded protein is CASSLGQPNSPLHF.

This chain joins TRBV6-5 and TRBJ2-7; the match to TRBD1 covers 7 bases. This CDR3 region has 13 residues. CDR1 and CDR2 (germline): MNHEY, SVGAGI. J lost 3 bases, V lost 5 bases, and 4 bases had no gene match. The CDR3 spells CASSAGTVYEQYF. The CDR3 bases are TGTGCCAGCAGTGCCGGGACAGTCTACGAGCAGTACTTC.

This clone was counted a few times. The chain carries TRBV28 and TRBJ1-2; TRBD1 is a possible D gene (5 bases). Trimming pared 1 base from V and 4 bases from J, leaving 10 bases between. Germline V gene sequence: CDR1 MDHEN, CDR2 SYDVKM. The CDR3 totals 14 residues. CDR3 sequence: CASSLSRGSYGYTF. CDR3 DNA: TGTGCCAGCAGTTTATCTCGGGGCTCCTATGGCTACACCTTC.

This clone came up a few times. As DNA, the CDR3 is TGTGCCAGCAGCTTACTGGCAGTGACCGATGAGCAGTTCTTC. This sequence encodes CASSLLAVTDEQFF. The J gene is TRBJ2-1, the V gene TRBV11-2, with D uncertain. V lost 2 bases and J 8 bases, leaving 13 bases between the germline ends. From germline, CDR1 is SGHAT and CDR2 FQNNGV. CDR3 length: 14 amino acids. The full variable domain, completed using reference TRBV11-2 and TRBJ2-1, is EAGVAQSPRYKIIEKRQSVAFWCNPISGHATLYWYQQILGQGPKLLIQFQNNGVVDDSQLPKDRFSAERLKGVDSTLKIQPAKLEDSAVYLCASSLLAVTDEQFFGPGTRLTVL.

The V call is TRBV30, the J call TRBJ2-7; 7 bases line up with TRBD1. CDR3 size: 13 residues. With V trimmed by 4 bases and J by 0 bases, 3 bases remained unmatched. The germline gives CDR1 GTSNPN, CDR2 SVGIG (reference sequence). The CDR3 here is CAWTGQDSYEQYF. As DNA, the CDR3 is TGTGCCTGGACAGGACAGGACTCCTACGAGCAGTACTTC. Variable domain in full (rest from reference TRBV30 and TRBJ2-7): SQTIHQWPATLVQPVGSPLSLECTVEGTSNPNLYWYRQAAGRGLQLLFYSVGIGQISSEVPQNLSASRPQDRQFILSSKKLLLSDSGFYLCAWTGQDSYEQYFGPGTRLTVT.

This chain uses TRBV18 with TRBJ1-1; possible D gene TRBD1, 6 bases. Trimming removed 1 base from V and 2 bases from J, with 8 bases in between. The CDR3 sequence is 14 residues long. Germline V gene data show CDR1 as KGHSH and CDR2 as LQKENI. The CDR3 nucleotides are TGTGCCAGCTCACCACAACAGGGAAACACTGAAGCTTTCTTT. Translation gives CASSPQQGNTEAFF. The full variable domain, rest sourced from reference TRBV18 and TRBJ1-1, is NAGVMQNPRHLVRRRGQEARLRCSPMKGHSHVYWYRQLPEEGLKFMVYLQKENIIDESGMPKERFSAEFPKEGPSILRIQQVVRGDSAAYFCASSPQQGNTEAFFGQGTRLTVV.

With respect to this clone: The sample carries other DNA sequences with the same CDR3. The chain couples TRBV10-3 to TRBJ2-3; 10 bases match TRBD2. Germline V CDR1 and CDR2: ENHRY, SYGVKD. Trimming cost V 3 bases and J 5 bases; bases outside gene matches: 5. This CDR3 contains 15 residues. The CDR3 spells CAISDPSGSRDTQYF. CDR3 DNA sequence: TGTGCCATCAGTGATCCTAGCGGGAGTAGAGATACGCAGTATTTT.

The CDR3 loop reads CASSHKAGTSGMIRDNEQFF. CDR3 nucleotides: TGTGCCAGCTCCCATAAGGCTGGGACTAGCGGGATGATAAGGGACAATGAGCAGTTCTTC. The chain links TRBV18 to TRBJ2-1; 13 positions match TRBD2. Per germline, CDR1 KGHSH and CDR2 LQKENI. CDR3 length equals 20 residues. Germline trimming cut 6 bases from V and 5 bases from J; bases unmatched to any gene: 19. Full variable domain (remainder filled in from reference TRBV18 and TRBJ2-1): NAGVMQNPRHLVRRRGQEARLRCSPMKGHSHVYWYRQLPEEGLKFMVYLQKENIIDESGMPKERFSAEFPKEGPSILRIQQVVRGDSAAYFCASSHKAGTSGMIRDNEQFFGPGTRLTVL.

The chain carries TRBV7-2 and TRBJ2-7; TRBD2 agrees at 13 bases. Germline values: CDR1 SGHTA, CDR2 FQGNSA. V shed 1 base and J 4 bases; nucleotides not matched to a gene: 7. The CDR3 runs 17 residues. The CDR3 nucleotides read TGTGCCAGCAGCTTAGAATTAGGACTAGCGGGAGTGTACGAGCAGTACTTC. Translating it yields CASSLELGLAGVYEQYF. Complete variable domain (other parts from reference TRBV7-2 and TRBJ2-7): GAGVSQSPSNKVTEKGKDVELRCDPISGHTALYWYRQSLGQGLEFLIYFQGNSAPDKSGLPSDRFSAERTGGSVSTLTIQRTQQEDSAVYLCASSLELGLAGVYEQYFGPGTRLTVT.